The 3 T cell receptor beta chains below were found in one sample sequenced in a study of T cells in Graves' hyperthyroidism and ophthalmopathy (dated by TCRdb to the late 2010s). The library was obtained by multiplex PCR. This sample was sequenced with an Illumina HiSeq 2000. TCR beta CDR3 regions were amplified from RNA transcripts. The first round of RT-PCR for the TCR CDR3 was performed with the HTBI primer set and the Qiagen OneStep RT-PCR kit. In TCRdb, the public reads were trimmed at Q25 with fastp and aligned with MiXCR, with productive beta chains retained. Rows are combined by CDR3 protein, so each entry shows the most common genes and DNA. This sample holds about 400,000 distinct CDR3 sequences; 14% to 15% were observed only once. The ten largest clones capture approximately 32% of the sample. Sequenced input: blood. Receptors were obtained from a woman in her 30s with Graves' hyperthyroidism.

This clonotype was counted ten times or more. The rearrangement joins TRBV28 to TRBJ2-7, with unresolved D. The ends were cut back, 8 bases at V and 0 bases at J, with 14 bases in the middle. The germline gives CDR1 MDHEN, CDR2 SYDVKM. This CDR3 is built from 14 residues. The CDR3 nucleotides read TGTGCCAGCCTCCGGGCAGGAGACTCCTACGAGCAGTACTTC. Protein product: CASLRAGDSYEQYF.

This clonotype has ten or more counts. The chain joins TRBV18 to TRBJ1-1, with D perhaps matching TRBD1 (5 bases). Trimming took off 6 bases at V and 4 bases at J, with 24 bases between the two ends. The CDR3 loop spans 17 amino acids. From germline, CDR1 is KGHSH and CDR2 LQKENI. Here the CDR3 DNA reads TGTGCCAGCTCCCGGGAAGGCAGGGAATACAAAAGCACTGAAGCTTTCTTT. Its protein is CASSREGREYKSTEAFF. The full variable domain, rest sourced from reference TRBV18 and TRBJ1-1, is NAGVMQNPRHLVRRRGQEARLRCSPMKGHSHVYWYRQLPEEGLKFMVYLQKENIIDESGMPKERFSAEFPKEGPSILRIQQVVRGDSAAYFCASSREGREYKSTEAFFGQGTRLTVV.

This clonotype was seen repeatedly, ten times or more. The rearrangement links TRBV7-9 to TRBJ2-7; 8 bases are a match to TRBD2. The junction had 3 bases not matched to a gene; V was cut back by 2 bases and J by 0 bases. CDR1 and CDR2 (germline): SEHNR, FQNEAQ (reference sequence). This CDR3 has 15 amino acids. CDR3 DNA sequence: TGTGCCAGCAGCTTATCTCTAGCGGGCTCCTACGAGCAGTACTTC. The encoded protein is CASSLSLAGSYEQYF. Looking up the rest from reference TRBV7-9 and TRBJ2-7 gives the full variable domain: DTGVSQNPRHKITKRGQNVTFRCDPISEHNRLYWYRQTLGQGPEFLTYFQNEAQLEKSRLLSDRFSAERPKGSFSTLEIQRTEQGDSAMYLCASSLSLAGSYEQYFGPGTRLTVT.